The 8 T cell receptor beta chains listed next were all sequenced from one sample in a study of cytomegalovirus exposure and HLA in healthy donors. The PCR used 60 Vbeta and 13 Jbeta primers. Sequencing was performed with immunoSEQ multiplex PCR; in TCRdb, only in-frame clones are kept and a portion is missing. Its table lists 200,000 or so clones. The sample was PBMCs. These receptors came from a boy between 10 and 17 years old in good health and CMV-seronegative.

The V and J genes are TRBV7-8 and TRBJ2-1; 8 nucleotides agree with TRBD2. Looked up from germline, CDR1 is SGHVS and CDR2 is FQNEAQ. The CDR3 length is 16 residues. After removal of 5 bases from V and 5 bases from J, the junction contained 11 bases not matched to a gene. Here the CDR3 DNA reads TGTGCCAGCAGCCGCGTCGGACTAGCCGCCGACAATGAGCAGTTCTTC. It is translated as CASSRVGLAADNEQFF.

The chain recombines TRBV19 with TRBJ1-2, with 12 bases matching TRBD1. V lost 4 bases, J lost 6 bases, and 9 bases stayed unmatched. CDR1 and CDR2 from the germline V gene are LNHDA and SQIVND (reference sequence). The CDR3 contains 16 residues. This CDR3 reads CASSSRDRGRWDGYTF. The CDR3, as DNA: TGTGCCAGTAGTAGCCGGGACAGGGGGCGTTGGGATGGCTACACCTTC.

V is TRBV6-5 and J is TRBJ2-3; no clear D gene. The V gene lost 4 bases and the J gene lost 1 base, with 15 bases spanning the gap. This CDR3 comprises 16 residues. Germline CDR1 is MNHEY and CDR2 is SVGAGI. In DNA, the CDR3 is TGTGCCAGCAGTTCCCTGGCTTTACCAGGCACAGATACGCAGTATTTT. Translated, it gives CASSSLALPGTDTQYF.

The chain couples TRBV6-1 to TRBJ1-2, with TRBD1 identical over 9 bases. CDR1 is MNHNS and CDR2 is SASEGT in the germline V gene. This CDR3 comprises 14 residues. The trim removed 3 bases at V and 4 bases at J, leaving 3 bases unmatched. For the CDR3, the DNA is TGTGCCAGCAGTGATAAACAGGGGGCCTATGGCTACACCTTC. Translation gives CASSDKQGAYGYTF.

V gene TRBV9 combines with J gene TRBJ2-7, with TRBD1 as a possible D gene (5 bases). Germline V gene lookup returns CDR1 SGDLS and CDR2 YYNGEE. There are 15 residues in the CDR3. V lost 1 base and J lost 0, with 11 bases in between. This chain's CDR3 is CASSVYETVSYEQYF. The DNA of the CDR3 is TGTGCCAGCAGCGTATACGAGACAGTCTCCTACGAGCAGTACTTC. The complete variable domain, with remaining parts taken from reference TRBV9 and TRBJ2-7, reads DSGVTQTPKHLITATGQRVTLRCSPRSGDLSVYWYQQSLDQGLQFLIQYYNGEERAKGNILERFSAQQFPDLHSELNLSSLELGDSALYFCASSVYETVSYEQYFGPGTRLTVT.

The J gene is TRBJ1-2, the V gene TRBV18, with D possibly matching TRBD1 (6 bases). Deletions cut 2 bases from V and 8 bases from J, with 18 bases between. This CDR3 has 15 amino acids. CDR1 and CDR2 (germline): KGHSH, LQKENI. The CDR3 sequence: CASSPVQGGDKGYTF. The CDR3 DNA is TGTGCCAGCTCACCAGTACAAGGGGGAGATAAAGGCTACACCTTC.

V usage is TRBV10-1 and J usage is TRBJ2-1, with 10 nucleotides matching TRBD2. Germline V gene data show CDR1 as WNHNN and CDR2 as SYGVQD (reference sequence). The junction had 4 bases not matched to a gene; V was cut back by 8 bases and J by 3 bases. CDR3 length: 14 residues. The CDR3 nucleotides are TGCGCCAGCTCCCTAGCGGGGGTCTACAATGAGCAGTTCTTC. Translating gives CASSLAGVYNEQFF.

The V gene is TRBV7-3, the J gene TRBJ2-2; 12 positions agree with TRBD2. After removal of 5 bases from V and 3 bases from J, the junction contained 10 bases not matched to a gene. The CDR3 loop spans 18 amino acids. Germline values: CDR1 SGHTA, CDR2 FQGTGA. The CDR3 nucleotides are TGTGCCAGCAGCAAAAGGACTCTAGCGGGGGGGCACACCGGGGAGCTGTTTTTT. This gives the protein CASSKRTLAGGHTGELFF.